The next 2 T cell receptor beta chains were all read from a single sample in a study of T cell repertoires in cytomegalovirus infection (dated by TCRdb to 2018 to 2020). For sequencing, an Illumina HiSeq 1500 was employed. TCRdb ran its own pipeline on the public reads, namely fastp trimming at Q25 and MiXCR clone calling, and kept in-frame beta chains. Entries that share a CDR3 protein sequence are merged under the most common genes and DNA. Recorded for this sample are roughly 100,000 distinct CDR3 sequences; 15% to 20% of them occurred a single time. The ten most abundant clones make up over 8% of the sample. Sequenced: PBMCs. The receptors shown here come from a human donor in good health (CMV status not recorded). Some clones in this sample may be carry-over from other donors' samples.

In its sample, this clonotype was seen many times. The V gene is TRBV7-6, the J gene TRBJ2-3; TRBD2 agrees at 9 bases. This CDR3 has 15 amino acids. Per the germline V gene, CDR1 is SGHVS and CDR2 is FNYEAQ. V shed 5 bases and J 2 bases; nucleotides not matched to a gene: 5. The DNA for the CDR3 is TGTGCCAGCAGCCCGTTAGCGGGGGCCACAGATACGCAGTATTTT. Translated: CASSPLAGATDTQYF.

This clonotype was seen more than once but under ten times. The rearrangement uses TRBV5-6 and TRBJ2-5; the match to TRBD2 covers 9 bases. V shed 2 bases and J 5 bases; nucleotides not matched to a gene: 7. CDR3 length: 15 amino acids. From germline, CDR1 is SGHDT and CDR2 YYEEEE. The CDR3 DNA reads as TGTGCCAGCAGCTTCCAAAGCGGGGGGCGGGAGACCCAGTACTTC. As protein: CASSFQSGGRETQYF.